This T cell receptor beta chain was captured in a study of shared T cell receptors in the human thymus. J gave up 1 base and V 3 bases, and 5 bases lay outside the gene matches. CDR3 length: 16 amino acids. Per the germline V gene, CDR1 is SNHLY and CDR2 is FYNNEI. TCRdb's copy holds only in-frame clones and misses some; the assay was immunoSEQ multiplex PCR. Of over 60,000 clones in the sample, over 90% were seen once. Source material: thymocytes. J is TRBJ2-1 and V is TRBV2; 8 nucleotides match TRBD2. The TCR comes from a human donor. The CDR3 loop is CASSDGGGGSYNEQFF. The DNA of the CDR3 is TGTGCCAGCAGTGACGGTGGCGGGGGGTCCTACAATGAGCAGTTCTTC.